This TCR beta chain was recovered during a study of blood T cell repertoires in COVID-19. The wider study: The origin of the acute and convalescent COVID-19 samples was the United States, Italy and Spain. The cDNA or gDNA used as material had been derived from T cells, B-cell-depleted T cells, or PBMCs.

Per the authors' pipeline: Amplification with reference gene primers provided the estimates of nucleated cell counts. Some clones are missing from TCRdb's copy, which holds only in-frame ones; the method was immunoSEQ multiplex PCR. That table is the source of V, J and clone size, and D and trimming were worked out from the DNA. Among approximately 130,000 clones listed, about 85% were seen once. Per the germline V gene, CDR1 is SGHVS and CDR2 is FQNEAQ. V was clipped by 2 bases and J by 7 bases, with 12 bases between them. The CDR3 totals 13 residues. The clonotype comes from a man between 35 and 55 years old with active or convalescent COVID-19. The chain combines TRBV7-8 with TRBJ2-7; possible D gene TRBD2, 5 bases. Sequencing was performed on peripheral blood. CDR3 DNA: TGTGCCAGCAGCTTAAAAGCGGCCAATGAGCAGTACTTC. It yields the protein CASSLKAANEQYF.